This T cell receptor (beta chain) was documented in a study of molecular identifiers for immune sequencing clone quantification. Study-level results: Highly expanded clone sizes could be underestimated through barcode sharing by identical TCR molecules.

The germline CDR1 and CDR2 sequences are KGHDR and SFDVKD. V was cut by 5 bases and J by 1 base, with 7 bases left in between. The CDR3 has 13 residues. Sorting recovered naive CD8 T cells on a CD8+CD4-CCR7+CD45RA+ profile. The bulk TCR libraries were made with methods described before and with listed TCR primers. Using its own MiXCR run on the PCR reads, TCRdb lists one record per CDR3 protein. The sample holds more than 300,000 distinct CDR3 sequences, about a fifth seen once. Many counts were recorded for this clonotype. Its specificity is not known. The sample consisted of naive CD8+ T cells from blood, with Jurkat cell RNA spiked in. The subset here: FACS-sorted CD8+CD4-CCR7+CD45RA+ naive T cells. This chain links TRBV24-1 with TRBJ1-1; D is undetermined. This sequence originates from a human donor in good health. Some libraries in this study had Jurkat cell RNA spiked in. The CDR3 DNA follows: TGTGCCACCAGTGCCCCTCGGAACACTGAAGCTTTCTTT. Residues: CATSAPRNTEAFF.